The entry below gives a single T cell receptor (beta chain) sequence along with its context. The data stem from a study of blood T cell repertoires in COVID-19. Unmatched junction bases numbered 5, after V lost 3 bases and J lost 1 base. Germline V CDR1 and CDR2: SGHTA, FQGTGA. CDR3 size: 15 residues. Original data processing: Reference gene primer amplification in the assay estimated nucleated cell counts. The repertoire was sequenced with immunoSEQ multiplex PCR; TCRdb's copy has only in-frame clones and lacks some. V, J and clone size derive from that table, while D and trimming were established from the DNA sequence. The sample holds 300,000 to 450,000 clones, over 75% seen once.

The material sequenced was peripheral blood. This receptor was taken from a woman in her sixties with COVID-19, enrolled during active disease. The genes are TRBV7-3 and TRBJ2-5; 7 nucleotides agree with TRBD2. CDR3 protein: CASSLSGVTQETQYF. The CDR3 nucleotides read TGTGCCAGCAGCTTGAGCGGGGTAACCCAAGAGACCCAGTACTTC.